The 25 T cell receptor beta chains presented below share a single source sample, sequenced in a study of cytomegalovirus exposure and HLA in healthy donors. Primers: 60 Vbeta forward and 13 Jbeta reverse. Libraries were prepared by immunoSEQ multiplex PCR; TCRdb keeps only in-frame clonotypes and omits some of them. The sample shows some 180,000 clones, around four fifths of them seen only once. The sequencing input was PBMCs. The receptors come from a man aged 35 to 55 in good health and CMV-seropositive.

The chain employs TRBV16 and TRBJ1-1; D call uncertain. Germline V CDR1 and CDR2: KGHSY, FQNENV. The CDR3 contains 13 residues. V dropped 2 bases and J dropped 2 bases, with 6 bases sitting between them. The DNA for the CDR3 is TGTGCCAGCAGCCAAATGGGCAACACTGAAGCTTTCTTT. It translates to CASSQMGNTEAFF.

This chain uses TRBV7-9 with TRBJ2-1; TRBD1 might be the D (5 bases). Germline CDR1 reads SEHNR; CDR2 reads FQNEAQ (reference sequence). The CDR3 is made up of 15 amino acids. Between the trimmed V and J ends, which lost 6 bases and 3 bases, there was a span of 15 bases. In DNA, the CDR3 is TGTGCCAGCAGTTCCAGGACACGAGACTACAATGAGCAGTTCTTC. Amino acid sequence: CASSSRTRDYNEQFF.

The chain has TRBV6-6 and TRBJ1-1; D uncertain. CDR1 and CDR2 (germline): MNHNY, SVGAGI (reference sequence). V shed 4 bases and J shed 7 bases, with 7 bases lying between them. The CDR3 covers 11 residues. CDR3 amino acids: CASSFGDEAFF. The CDR3 DNA sequence: TGTGCCAGCAGTTTCGGGGATGAAGCTTTCTTT.

This chain links TRBV28 with TRBJ2-7; 7 positions match TRBD2. CDR1 is MDHEN, CDR2 SYDVKM, per germline. The V gene end was trimmed by 2 bases and the J gene end by 3 bases; junction bases not matched to a gene: 4. The CDR3 has 14 residues. Written as DNA, the CDR3 is TGTGCCAGCAGTTTAAGCGGGGATCTCTACGAGCAGTACTTC. As protein: CASSLSGDLYEQYF.

The gene calls are TRBV29-1 and TRBJ1-6, with 7 bases aligning to TRBD1. V lost 1 base to trimming and J lost 7 bases; unmatched junction nucleotides: 16. Germline CDR1 SQVTM, CDR2 ANQGSEA. The CDR3 is made up of 18 amino acids. The CDR3 DNA sequence: TGCAGCGTTGAAGCCCGACCAATACAGGGGTCCCGGAATTCACCCCTCCACTTT. Amino acids: CSVEARPIQGSRNSPLHF.

This clone occurred a few times. V usage is TRBV27 and J usage is TRBJ1-5, with 10 bases aligning to TRBD1. In germline, CDR1 is MNHEY, CDR2 SMNVEV (reference sequence). CDR3 length equals 16 residues. V shed 4 bases and J 6 bases; nucleotides not matched to a gene: 9. The CDR3 loop is CASSSTSTGGSQPQHF. CDR3 DNA sequence: TGTGCCAGCAGTTCAACCTCGACAGGGGGCAGTCAGCCCCAGCATTTT.

The J gene is TRBJ1-1, the V gene TRBV20-1; D ambiguous. The germline gives CDR1 DFQATT, CDR2 SNEGSKA (reference sequence). The CDR3 covers 11 residues. Trimming left V 2 bases short and J 6 bases short, with 7 bases between. Here the CDR3 DNA reads TGCAGTGCTAGACAAGCATCTGAAGCTTTCTTT. Encoded protein: CSARQASEAFF.

The genes are TRBV5-4 and TRBJ2-5, with 8 bases aligning to TRBD1. Trimming at V came to 4 bases and at J to 2 bases, leaving 7 bases not matched to a gene. The germline gives CDR1 SGHNT, CDR2 YYREEE (reference sequence). The CDR3 runs to 15 residues. CDR3: CASSGNRDRQETQYF. The CDR3 DNA reads TGTGCCAGCAGCGGCAACCGGGACAGGCAAGAGACCCAGTACTTC.

This clone was counted a single time. The CDR3 nucleotides read TGCGCCAGCAGCATCCGAACGGTGGCTAGCTCAAGCTCCTACGAGCAGTACTTC. Encoded protein: CASSIRTVASSSSYEQYF. This sequence joins TRBV5-1 and TRBJ2-7; perhaps TRBD2 as D (5 bases). The V gene's germline CDR1 is SGHRS and CDR2 YFSETQ. Trimming took 4 bases from V and 0 from J, leaving 23 bases between them. CDR3 length equals 18 residues.

This rearrangement joins TRBV4-2 to TRBJ1-3, with 11 bases identical to TRBD1. Germline V CDR1 and CDR2: LGHNA, YNFKEQ. J gave up 4 bases and V 6 bases, and 5 bases lay outside the gene matches. The CDR3 is made up of 15 amino acids. The CDR3 sequence: CASSRGQGDGNTIYF. The CDR3 DNA reads as TGTGCCAGCAGTAGGGGACAGGGGGACGGAAACACCATATATTTT.

The rearrangement joins TRBV19 to TRBJ2-5; D unclear. In germline, CDR1 is LNHDA, CDR2 SQIVND (reference sequence). The CDR3 runs 11 residues. Trimming cost V 6 bases and J 1 base, with 3 bases left between them. CDR3 sequence reads: CASSSQETQYF. In DNA, the CDR3 is TGTGCCAGTAGCAGCCAAGAGACCCAGTACTTC.

This rearrangement joins TRBV2 to TRBJ2-2; D not certain. V was pared by 6 bases and J by 6 bases, with 14 bases between. In germline, CDR1 is SNHLY, CDR2 FYNNEI. This CDR3 spans 14 amino acids. This CDR3 reads CASSHEVPPGELFF. The CDR3 nucleotides read TGTGCCAGCAGCCACGAGGTACCGCCCGGGGAGCTGTTTTTT.

Turning to this clone: One end of the junction fails to match germline, which may point to a read error. The chain employs TRBV25-1 and TRBJ2-7; possibly TRBD2 for D (7 bases). CDR1 is MGHDK and CDR2 is SYGVNS in the germline V gene. The CDR3 loop spans 12 amino acids. In DNA, the CDR3 is TGTGCCAGCAGTGAATCGAGGGGGGGTATGGACTTC. It specifies CASSESRGGMDF.

This clone has a single count. V usage is TRBV7-9 and J usage is TRBJ2-7; possible D gene TRBD1, 6 bases. The germline V gene has CDR1 SEHNR and CDR2 FQNEAQ (reference sequence). V was cut by 5 bases and J by 5 bases, with 16 bases left in between. The CDR3 totals 14 residues. The CDR3 DNA reads as TGTGCCAGCAGCCCCAGAGGGGGAGACCACGAGCAGTACTTC. As protein: CASSPRGGDHEQYF.

The chain joins TRBV6-5 to TRBJ2-7; 9 bases fit TRBD2. This CDR3 has 14 amino acids. Germline lookup yields CDR1 MNHEY and CDR2 SVGAGI. J lost 3 bases, V lost 7 bases, and 7 bases had no gene match. CDR3 region: CASKPGLAIYEQYF. The CDR3 DNA sequence: TGTGCCAGCAAGCCGGGACTAGCCATCTACGAGCAGTACTTC.

In this sample, this clone turned up a few times. The chain employs TRBV7-6 and TRBJ2-3; 7 positions agree with TRBD2. Losses at the gene ends were 5 bases for V and 5 bases for J; bases not matched to a gene: 13. This CDR3 has 16 residues. The germline CDR1 and CDR2 sequences are SGHVS and FNYEAQ. CDR3 sequence: CASSPVHGGGGDTQYF. In DNA, the CDR3 is TGTGCCAGCAGCCCCGTTCATGGCGGGGGAGGAGATACGCAGTATTTT.

This rearrangement joins TRBV14 to TRBJ2-7, with a tentative D call TRBD1 (6 bases). The germline gives CDR1 SGHDN, CDR2 FVKESK. V lost 0 bases, J lost 1 base, and 22 bases lay in between. The CDR3 loop spans 19 amino acids. As DNA, the CDR3 is TGTGCCAGCAGCCAAGATAACGGGACACACCCCTTCCGATCCTACGAGCAGTACTTC. As protein: CASSQDNGTHPFRSYEQYF.

V is TRBV10-3 and J is TRBJ2-6, with 10 positions matching TRBD2. Germline CDR1 reads ENHRY; CDR2 reads SYGVKD. The CDR3 runs 19 residues. The ends lost 6 bases at V and 0 bases at J; junction bases unmatched: 11. This CDR3 reads CAIRRRASGSDSGANVLTF. The DNA for the CDR3 is TGTGCCATCAGACGGAGGGCTAGCGGGAGTGACTCTGGGGCCAACGTCCTGACTTTC.

V and J are TRBV19 and TRBJ2-1; 8 nucleotides agree with TRBD2. Per germline, CDR1 LNHDA and CDR2 SQIVND (reference sequence). The CDR3 runs 14 residues. Trimming cost V 8 bases and J 10 bases; bases outside gene matches: 13. The CDR3 spells CASQRERETSEQFF. The DNA of the CDR3 is TGTGCCAGTCAAAGGGAGCGGGAGACCAGCGAGCAGTTCTTC.

This clone has only a few counts. The CDR3 is CASSELLNYGYTF. CDR3 DNA sequence: TGTGCCAGCAGTGAATTACTTAACTATGGCTACACCTTC. The V gene is TRBV2, the J gene TRBJ1-2; D is ambiguous. The CDR3 extends over 13 amino acids. Germline V gene lookup returns CDR1 SNHLY and CDR2 FYNNEI. The germline V and J ends were trimmed by 2 bases and 1 base, with 5 bases remaining between them.

V is TRBV7-9 and J is TRBJ1-4; 7 positions agree with TRBD1. CDR1 SEHNR and CDR2 FQNEAQ come from the germline V gene (reference sequence). With 5 bases clipped from V and 4 bases from J, the junction kept 7 bases outside the gene matches. The CDR3 spans 15 residues. CDR3 sequence (DNA): TGTGCCAGCAGCCCCCCCCAGGGGGGTAATGAAAAACTGTTTTTT. The encoded protein is CASSPPQGGNEKLFF.

This clone was found a few times. The chain links TRBV5-6 to TRBJ2-1; no clear D gene. CDR1 and CDR2 from the germline V gene are SGHDT and YYEEEE. Trimming cost V 3 bases and J 6 bases, with 10 bases left between them. This CDR3 region has 13 residues. The CDR3 reads CASSSYWANEQFF. In DNA, the CDR3 is TGTGCCAGCAGCTCCTACTGGGCCAATGAGCAGTTCTTC. Drawing the rest from reference TRBV5-6 and TRBJ2-1, the complete variable domain is DAGVTQSPTHLIKTRGQQVTLRCSPKSGHDTVSWYQQALGQGPQFIFQYYEEEERQRGNFPDRFSGHQFPNYSSELNVNALLLGDSALYLCASSSYWANEQFFGPGTRLTVL.

V and J are TRBV29-1 and TRBJ1-5, with 10 bases identical to TRBD1. Germline lookup yields CDR1 SQVTM and CDR2 ANQGSEA. CDR3 length equals 13 residues. After removal of 6 bases from V and 3 bases from J, the junction contained 2 bases not matched to a gene. The CDR3 region is CSVGTGVNQPQHF. The CDR3 DNA is TGCAGCGTGGGGACAGGGGTCAATCAGCCCCAGCATTTT.

The chain carries TRBV9 and TRBJ1-1; no clear D. This CDR3 spans 15 amino acids. Trimming took off 3 bases at V and 4 bases at J, with 16 bases between the two ends. Per germline, CDR1 SGDLS and CDR2 YYNGEE. The chain's CDR3 is CASSGLGRGGTEAFF. The CDR3, as DNA: TGTGCCAGCAGCGGATTAGGACGGGGAGGCACTGAAGCTTTCTTT.

V gene TRBV5-6 combines with J gene TRBJ1-4; TRBD1 might be the D (5 bases). The CDR3 sequence is 14 residues long. Germline CDR1 reads SGHDT; CDR2 reads YYEEEE. The V gene lost 4 bases and the J gene lost 8 bases, with 15 bases spanning the gap. CDR3 region: CASSIRGGIEKLFF. Written as DNA, the CDR3 is TGTGCCAGCAGCATACGGGGGGGTATCGAAAAACTGTTTTTT.